The clone carrying this T cell receptor (beta chain) has just one count. The time point denotes: persistent/refractory GD, antithyroid drugs over 5 years with positive TRAb. Extracted RNA from PBMCs served as the source of the TCR library. Sequencing libraries for TCR beta were prepared with iRepertoire HTBI primers and Arm-PCR of CDR3 regions. TCRdb independently ran MiXCR on the multiplex PCR reads; one entry per CDR3 protein. The table records a few hundred thousand distinct CDR3 sequences, about a quarter of them present only once. The sample comes from a study of regulatory T cells in long-lasting Graves disease. CDR1 and CDR2 from the germline V gene are SEHNR and FQNEAQ (reference sequence). V trimming: 5 bases; J trimming: 0 bases; junction bases outside the gene matches: 10. The CDR3 loop spans 18 amino acids.

The sequence was collected from a female donor with Graves disease. The V and J genes are TRBV7-9 and TRBJ2-6; 7 nucleotides agree with TRBD1. The sample consisted of peripheral blood mononuclear cells (PBMCs), taken when the disease was refractory, from a patient treated with antithyroid drugs. CDR3: CASSPGTAESSGANVLTF. In DNA, the CDR3 is TGTGCCAGCAGCCCAGGGACAGCCGAGAGCTCTGGGGCCAACGTCCTGACTTTC.